This T cell receptor (beta chain) is from a study of T cells in Graves' hyperthyroidism and ophthalmopathy. Study conclusions and caveats: Ophthalmopathy stood apart from stable hyperthyroidism in a 13 V-J model. Most thyroid clonotypes expanded above 0.001 were also detected in blood.

This clonotype came up many times. The antigen is not known. Graves' hyperthyroidism was deemed stable given no ophthalmopathy progression within 18 months. Fresh peripheral blood, 10 ml, yielded the PBMCs. This CDR3 has 13 amino acids. The ends lost 7 bases at V and 6 bases at J; junction bases unmatched: 7. Researchers took RNA transcripts and amplified the TCR beta CDR3 regions from them. HTBI primers drove first-round RT-PCR of the TCR CDR3. Each CDR3 protein gets one entry after TCRdb re-called the multiplex PCR reads with MiXCR. The sample lists approximately 400,000 distinct CDR3 sequences, roughly 25% occurring once.

The chain recombines TRBV12-3 or TRBV12-4 with TRBJ2-5, with 8 bases that match TRBD1. The receptor was derived from a man over 45 with Graves' hyperthyroidism. The specimen was blood. The CDR3 protein is CASTLGQGQTQYF. DNA for the CDR3: TGTGCCAGCACCCTTGGACAGGGCCAGACCCAGTACTTC.